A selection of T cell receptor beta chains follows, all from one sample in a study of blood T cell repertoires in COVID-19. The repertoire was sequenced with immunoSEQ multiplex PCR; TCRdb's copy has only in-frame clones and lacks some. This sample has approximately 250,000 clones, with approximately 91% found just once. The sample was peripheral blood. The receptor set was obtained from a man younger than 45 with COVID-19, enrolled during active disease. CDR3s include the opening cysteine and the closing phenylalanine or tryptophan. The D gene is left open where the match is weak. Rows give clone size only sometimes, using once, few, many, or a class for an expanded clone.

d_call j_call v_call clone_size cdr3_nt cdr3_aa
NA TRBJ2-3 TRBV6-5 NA TGTGCCAGCAGCGGTCCGCAGGGCACAGATACGCAGTATTTT CASSGPQGTDTQYF
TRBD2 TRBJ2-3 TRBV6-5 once TGTGCCAGCACCGGACTAGCGGGGCCAGATACGCAGTATTTT CASTGLAGPDTQYF
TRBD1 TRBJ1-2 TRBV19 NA TGTGCCAGTAGTAAAGGGACAGAATACTATGGCTACACCTTC CASSKGTEYYGYTF
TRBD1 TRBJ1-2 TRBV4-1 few TGCGCCAGCAGCCAAGGACAGGGGATAAGGTATGGCTACACCTTC CASSQGQGIRYGYTF
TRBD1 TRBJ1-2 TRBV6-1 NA TGTGCCAGCAGTGAACGGACAGGGTCGACGAATGGCTACACCTTC CASSERTGSTNGYTF
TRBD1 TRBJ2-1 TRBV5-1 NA TGCGCCAGCAGCAACTTGCAGGGGGAAGGCATTGAGCAGTTCTTC CASSNLQGEGIEQFF
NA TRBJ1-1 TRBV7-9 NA TGTGCCAGCAGCTCAAACACTGAAGCTTTCTTT CASSSNTEAFF
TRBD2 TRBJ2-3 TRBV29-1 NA TGCAGCGTCCCCCGACTAGCGGGGGATAACACAGATACGCAGTATTTT CSVPRLAGDNTDTQYF
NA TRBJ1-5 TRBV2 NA TGTGCCAGCAGTAGGACAGATAGCAATCAGCCCCAGCATTTT CASSRTDSNQPQHF
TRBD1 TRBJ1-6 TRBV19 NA TGTGCCAGTAGATATACCGGGACAGGCGAAGCTTCACCCCTCCACTTT CASRYTGTGEASPLHF
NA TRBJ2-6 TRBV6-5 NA TGTGCCAGCAGCCCCAGGGTCTCTGGGGCCAACGTCCTGACTTTC CASSPRVSGANVLTF
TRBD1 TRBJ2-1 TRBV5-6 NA TGTGCCAGCAGCCTACAGGGGGCTCAGTACAATGAGCAGTTCTTC CASSLQGAQYNEQFF
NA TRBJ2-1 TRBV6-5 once TGTGCCAGCACCGACTCAGGGAAGGATGGTGAGCAGTTCTTC CASTDSGKDGEQFF
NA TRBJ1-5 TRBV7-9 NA TGTGCCAGCAGCCTCGCCCAGGGGAACCAGCCCCAGCATTTT CASSLAQGNQPQHF
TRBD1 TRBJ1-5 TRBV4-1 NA TGCGCCAGCAGAATGGCGGACAGGGAGAATCAGCCCCAGCATTTT CASRMADRENQPQHF
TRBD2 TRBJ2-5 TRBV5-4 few TGTGCCAGCAGCCCGGAAGATAGCGGGGGTGGAGAGACCCAGTACTTC CASSPEDSGGGETQYF
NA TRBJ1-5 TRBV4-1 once TGCGCCAGCAGCCAAGATACGGCGGGATATAGCAATCAGCCCCAGCATTTT CASSQDTAGYSNQPQHF
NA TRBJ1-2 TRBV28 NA TGTGCCAGCAGTTTCCAGCGGGTCTATGGCTACACCTTC CASSFQRVYGYTF
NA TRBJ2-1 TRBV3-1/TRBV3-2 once TGTGCCAGCAGCCAAGATGTCGGGGGACTTGCTGCCTACAATGAGCAGTTCTTC CASSQDVGGLAAYNEQFF
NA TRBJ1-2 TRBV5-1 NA TGCGCCAGCAGCTCGGACGGACACCAACCGGGGGATGGCTACACCTTC CASSSDGHQPGDGYTF
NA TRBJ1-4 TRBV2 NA TGTGCCAGCGAGGGGGTCTCGATAACAACTAATGAAAAACTGTTTTTT CASEGVSITTNEKLFF
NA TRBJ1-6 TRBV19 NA TGTGCCAGTAGTATAGCAGGGGTCGGTAATTCACCCCTCCACTTT CASSIAGVGNSPLHF
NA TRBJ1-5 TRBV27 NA TGTGCCAGCAGGGGCGGGACGCTCGGCCAGCCCCAGCATTTT CASRGGTLGQPQHF
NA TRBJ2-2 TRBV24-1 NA TGTGCCACCAGTGATTTGCACACAGGGGAGCTGTTTTTT CATSDLHTGELFF
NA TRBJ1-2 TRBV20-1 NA TGCAGTGCTATACGGGATTATGGCTACACCTTC CSAIRDYGYTF
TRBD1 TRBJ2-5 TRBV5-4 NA TGTGCCAGCAGCTATACCGCCGGGACAGCTTTCCAAGAGACCCAGTACTTC CASSYTAGTAFQETQYF
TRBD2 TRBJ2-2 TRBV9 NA TGTGCCAGCAGCGCCATAACCGGGACTAGGCTAGCCGGGGAGCTGTTTTTT CASSAITGTRLAGELFF
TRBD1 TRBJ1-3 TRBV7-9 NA TGTGCCAGCAGCTTACGAGGGGACAGGGGCGCGATCTCTGGAAACACCATATATTTT CASSLRGDRGAISGNTIYF
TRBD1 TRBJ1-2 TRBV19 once TGTGCCAGTTCTCAGGGGGCTCTTGGCTACACCTTC CASSQGALGYTF
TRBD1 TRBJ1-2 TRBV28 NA TGTGCCAGCCATAGCGCCGGACAGGGGAGGGGTGATGGCTACACCTTC CASHSAGQGRGDGYTF
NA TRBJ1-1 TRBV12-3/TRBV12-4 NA TGTGCCAGCATGCCGGGAGTGAACACTGAAGCTTTCTTT CASMPGVNTEAFF
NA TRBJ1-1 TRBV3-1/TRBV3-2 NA TGTGCCAGCAGCCAACAACAGGACACTGAAGCTTTCTTT CASSQQQDTEAFF
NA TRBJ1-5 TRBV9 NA TGTGCCAGCAGCGTGGCAGGGGATAGCAATCAGCCCCAGCATTTT CASSVAGDSNQPQHF
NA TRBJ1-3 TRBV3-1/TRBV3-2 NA TGTGCCAGCAGCCAGGGACAAATGGTCACCATATATTTT CASSQGQMVTIYF
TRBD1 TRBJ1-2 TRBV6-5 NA TGTGCCAGCAGGGGACAGGGGGTCTCTAACTATGGCTACACCTTC CASRGQGVSNYGYTF
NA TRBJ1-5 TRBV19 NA TGTGCCAGTAGCTTCCCCTCGGGGGGGCAGAGGATTCAGCCCCAGCATTTT CASSFPSGGQRIQPQHF
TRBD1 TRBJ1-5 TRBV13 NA TGTGCCAGCAGTCGTCAGGGGGACCAGCCCCAGCATTTT CASSRQGDQPQHF
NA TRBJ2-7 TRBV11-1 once TGTGCCAGCAGCTTAAACGAGGGCTTACACGAGCAGTACTTC CASSLNEGLHEQYF
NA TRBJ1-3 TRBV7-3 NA TGTGCCAGCAGCCCAAGGGGGGGGTCTGGAAACACCATATATTTT CASSPRGGSGNTIYF
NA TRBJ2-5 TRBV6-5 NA TGTGCCAGCACCGCTGGAGGGGGCTTAGAGACCCAGTACTTC CASTAGGGLETQYF
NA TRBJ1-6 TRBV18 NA TGTGCCAGCTCAAGGGACTCGTCTTCACCCCTCCACTTT CASSRDSSSPLHF
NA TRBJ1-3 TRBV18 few TGTGCCAGCTCACCACCGGGTGGAGACACCATATATTTT CASSPPGGDTIYF
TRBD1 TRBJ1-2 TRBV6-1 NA TGTGCCAGCAGTGAACAGGGGACAGGGTCCAACTATGGCTACACCTTC CASSEQGTGSNYGYTF
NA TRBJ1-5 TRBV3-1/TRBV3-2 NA TGTGCCAGCAGCCAAGGTATTCAGGCCCTGGGGCGGCCCCAGCATTTT CASSQGIQALGRPQHF
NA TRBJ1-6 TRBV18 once TGTGCCAGCTCACCAGGCAATAATTCACCCCTCCACTTT CASSPGNNSPLHF
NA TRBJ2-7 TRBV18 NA TGTGCCAGCTCACCGAGGACAGATCTCGAGCAGTACTTC CASSPRTDLEQYF
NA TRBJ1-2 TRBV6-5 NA TGTGCCAGCAGTTACCCAGGGAACTATGGCTACACCTTC CASSYPGNYGYTF
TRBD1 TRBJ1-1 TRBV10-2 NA TGCGCCAGCAGGACGGCAGGGGGTAGCGCTGAAGCTTTCTTT CASRTAGGSAEAFF
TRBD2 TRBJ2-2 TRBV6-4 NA TGTGCCAGCAGAAGACTAGCAGGCACCGGGGAGCTGTTTTTT CASRRLAGTGELFF
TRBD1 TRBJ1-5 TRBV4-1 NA TGCGCCAGCTCCCGACAGGGGGCCCATCAGCCCCAGCATTTT CASSRQGAHQPQHF
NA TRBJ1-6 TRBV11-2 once TGTGCCAGCAGCTTAGGGAGGTTTAGCTCCTATAATTCACCCCTCCACTTT CASSLGRFSSYNSPLHF
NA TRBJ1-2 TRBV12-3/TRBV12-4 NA TGTGCCAGCAGGCCTACAGGGCTCTATGGCTACACCTTC CASRPTGLYGYTF
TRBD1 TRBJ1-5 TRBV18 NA TGTGCCAGCTCACAGGAGGGACAGGGGGCGCTTCAGCCCCAGCATTTT CASSQEGQGALQPQHF
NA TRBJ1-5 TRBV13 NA TGTGCCAGCAGTAAGGAAGGGGCCGGCAATCAGCCCCAGCATTTT CASSKEGAGNQPQHF
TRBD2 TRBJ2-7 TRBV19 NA TGTGCCAGTAGACCTCTTAGCGGGGGGACATACGAGCAGTACTTC CASRPLSGGTYEQYF
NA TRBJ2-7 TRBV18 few TGTGCCAGCTCACCAAGAGGTAACTCCTACGAGCAGTACTTC CASSPRGNSYEQYF
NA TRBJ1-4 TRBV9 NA TGTGCCAGCAGCGTAGGGCAGCCTCGCAGGGCTAATGAAAAACTGTTTTTT CASSVGQPRRANEKLFF
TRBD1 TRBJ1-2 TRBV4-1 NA TGCGCCAGCAGCCAAGATATGGGACAGGGTCATGCCCTTGGCGGCTACACCTTC CASSQDMGQGHALGGYTF
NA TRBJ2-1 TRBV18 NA TGTGCCAGCTCACCACCGGGCTACCGGTCCTACAATGAGCAGTTCTTC CASSPPGYRSYNEQFF